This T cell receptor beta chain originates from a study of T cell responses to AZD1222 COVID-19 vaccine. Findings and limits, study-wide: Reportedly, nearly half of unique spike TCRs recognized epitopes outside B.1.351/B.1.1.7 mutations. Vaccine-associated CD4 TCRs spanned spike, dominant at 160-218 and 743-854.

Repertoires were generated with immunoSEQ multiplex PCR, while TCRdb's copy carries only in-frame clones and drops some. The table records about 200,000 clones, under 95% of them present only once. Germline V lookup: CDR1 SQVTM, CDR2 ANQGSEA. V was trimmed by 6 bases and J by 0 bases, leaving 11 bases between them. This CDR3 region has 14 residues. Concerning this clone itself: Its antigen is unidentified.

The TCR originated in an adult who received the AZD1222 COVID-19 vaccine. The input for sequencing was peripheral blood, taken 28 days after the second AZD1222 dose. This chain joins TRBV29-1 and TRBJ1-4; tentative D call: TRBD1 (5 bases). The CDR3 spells CSVVDRATNEKLFF. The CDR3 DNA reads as TGCAGCGTAGTCGACAGAGCAACTAATGAAAAACTGTTTTTT.